These 12 T cell receptor beta chains share one sample of origin, sequenced in a study of control samples from healthy donors and cancer patients. Data came from immunoSEQ multiplex PCR; TCRdb stores just in-frame clones and leaves some out. The table has about 77,000 clones, 80% to 95% seen once; the top ten hold approximately 6%. The specimen sequenced was blood. These receptors all stem from a woman between 55 and 75 years old in good health.

The rearrangement joins TRBV19 to TRBJ2-7, with D perhaps TRBD1 (7 bases). Trimming took off 2 bases at V and 2 bases at J, with 16 bases between the two ends. The CDR3 sequence is 16 residues long. Germline-derived CDR1 and CDR2 are LNHDA and SQIVND (reference sequence). The CDR3 DNA reads as TGTGCCAGTAGTATATCGTGGCAGGGGGGTCCCTACGAGCAGTACTTC. This gives the protein CASSISWQGGPYEQYF.

This chain links TRBV6-1 with TRBJ1-2, with 7 bases matching TRBD1. The germline V gene encodes CDR1 MNHNS and CDR2 SASEGT. CDR3 length equals 14 residues. J gave up 2 bases and V 2 bases, and 2 bases lay outside the gene matches. The CDR3 is CASSETGQNYGYTF. The DNA of the CDR3 is TGTGCCAGCAGTGAAACGGGACAGAACTATGGCTACACCTTC.

This clone was recorded only once. The J gene is TRBJ2-1, the V gene TRBV5-1, with 9 bases identical to TRBD1. From germline, CDR1 is SGHRS and CDR2 YFSETQ. V shed 3 bases, J shed 6 bases, and the junction held 4 bases outside the gene matches. CDR3 length equals 14 residues. CDR3 DNA sequence: TGCGCCAGCAGCTGGGGACAGGGTTTCAATGAGCAGTTCTTC. Translated: CASSWGQGFNEQFF.

This clone was recorded once. V and J are TRBV27 and TRBJ2-7; D may be TRBD1 (6 bases). Trimming cost V 8 bases and J 12 bases, with 26 bases left between them. CDR1 is MNHEY, CDR2 SMNVEV, per germline (reference sequence). The length of the CDR3 is 14 residues. The CDR3 region is CASGQTGTPVKAYF. DNA of the CDR3: TGTGCCAGCGGGCAAACCGGGACACCCGTAAAGGCGTACTTC.

The chain links TRBV27 to TRBJ2-7; TRBD1 matches 10 bases. V lost 0 bases and J lost 0; bases outside the gene matches: 2. The CDR3 consists of 16 residues. CDR1 and CDR2 (germline): MNHEY, SMNVEV (reference sequence). The CDR3 loop reads CASSLSTGGISYEQYF. In DNA form, the CDR3 reads TGTGCCAGCAGTTTATCGACAGGGGGCATCTCCTACGAGCAGTACTTC.

V is TRBV18 and J is TRBJ2-3, with a possible D match to TRBD2 (5 bases). The V end was cut by 2 bases, the J end by 0 bases, with 9 bases between. This CDR3 comprises 15 residues. CDR1 is KGHSH and CDR2 is LQKENI in the germline V gene. The CDR3 DNA is TGTGCCAGCTCACCAATGCGGGCTAGCACAGATACGCAGTATTTT. It codes for CASSPMRASTDTQYF.

This rearrangement joins TRBV6-5 to TRBJ2-4; D possibly corresponds to TRBD2 (6 bases). Per germline, CDR1 MNHEY and CDR2 SVGAGI. The length of the CDR3 is 14 residues. V shed 7 bases and J shed 12 bases, with 22 bases lying between them. The CDR3, as DNA: TGTGCCAGCACTCTAACTGGAGGGGCGCCCGGTCAGTACTTC. Translation gives CASTLTGGAPGQYF.

This clone has a single count. This same CDR3 is encoded by further DNA sequences in the sample. The V and J genes are TRBV28 and TRBJ2-1; 8 nucleotides align to TRBD2. Germline V gene lookup returns CDR1 MDHEN and CDR2 SYDVKM. Losses at the gene ends were 5 bases for V and 6 bases for J; bases not matched to a gene: 9. This CDR3 spans 15 amino acids. The CDR3 loop is CASSKPGLGSNEQFF. The CDR3 DNA reads TGTGCCAGCAGTAAACCGGGACTAGGGAGCAATGAGCAGTTCTTC.

The chain recombines TRBV6-2 or TRBV6-3 with TRBJ2-5; TRBD1 might be the D (6 bases). Germline V CDR1 and CDR2: MNHEY, SVGEGT. This CDR3 has 15 residues. Trimming removed 2 bases at V and 2 bases at J, with 12 bases between. DNA for the CDR3: TGTGCCAGCAGTTACGGGGGTAGGGGGCAAGAGACCCAGTACTTC. Translated, it gives CASSYGGRGQETQYF.

The chain carries TRBV28 and TRBJ1-2; tentatively, D is TRBD1 (6 bases). V gave up 4 bases and J gave up 4 bases, with 10 bases separating them. This CDR3 is 13 amino acids long. Germline V lookup: CDR1 MDHEN, CDR2 SYDVKM. CDR3: CASSSPGAYGYTF. Written as DNA, the CDR3 is TGTGCCAGCAGTTCGCCGGGGGCCTATGGCTACACCTTC.

The chain combines TRBV7-4 with TRBJ1-5; D is unresolved. CDR3 length: 16 residues. Per the germline V gene, CDR1 is SGHVT and CDR2 is SQSDAQ. Trimming removed 3 bases at V and 7 bases at J, with 19 bases between. CDR3: CASSFHKSVRDQPQHF. CDR3 nucleotides: TGTGCCAGCAGCTTCCACAAATCAGTTAGAGACCAGCCCCAGCATTTT.

By share, this clone ranks as medium-sized (0.01 to 0.1%). The chain uses TRBV25-1 and TRBJ2-1, with 8 bases fitting TRBD2. The trim removed 5 bases at V and 8 bases at J, leaving 14 bases unmatched. The CDR3 extends over 16 amino acids. Germline V lookup: CDR1 MGHDK, CDR2 SYGVNS. In DNA form, the CDR3 reads TGTGCCAGCAGTCCGGACCTAGCGGGTGATCGGGATGAGCAGTTCTTC. It codes for CASSPDLAGDRDEQFF.